The 23 T cell receptor beta chains given below trace back to one sample, sequenced in a study of control samples from healthy donors and cancer patients. Some clones are missing from TCRdb's copy, which holds only in-frame ones; the method was immunoSEQ multiplex PCR. The data hold 120,000 to 150,000 clones, with about 91% observed a single time. Sequenced: blood. Receptors were obtained from a man aged 30-40 years in good health.

This clone was detected a few times. The chain carries TRBV14 and TRBJ1-1, with 10 bases fitting TRBD1. The germline gives CDR1 SGHDN, CDR2 FVKESK. Trimming at V came to 9 bases and at J to 5 bases, leaving 12 bases not matched to a gene. This CDR3 spans 15 amino acids. CDR3 sequence: CASKETGGILTEAFF. CDR3 coding DNA: TGTGCCAGTAAGGAGACAGGGGGCATTCTGACTGAAGCTTTCTTT.

The chain has TRBV7-9 and TRBJ2-2; TRBD1 matches at 7 bases. The V gene's germline CDR1 is SEHNR and CDR2 FQNEAQ (reference sequence). This CDR3 contains 16 residues. Germline trimming cut 0 bases from V and 2 bases from J; bases unmatched to any gene: 3. CDR3 sequence (DNA): TGTGCCAGCAGCTTAGCCGGGACAGCAAACACCGGGGAGCTGTTTTTT. Translating it yields CASSLAGTANTGELFF.

The chain combines TRBV2 with TRBJ1-6; maybe TRBD1 (6 bases). The CDR3 runs to 18 residues. Germline V gene lookup returns CDR1 SNHLY and CDR2 FYNNEI. The V gene lost 4 bases and the J gene lost 1 base, with 17 bases spanning the gap. CDR3 protein: CASSGTPTGRSYNSPLHF. CDR3 bases: TGTGCCAGCAGTGGTACCCCAACAGGGAGGTCCTATAATTCACCCCTCCACTTT.

The chain is built from TRBV9 and TRBJ2-1, with 7 bases matching TRBD2. The CDR3 extends over 15 amino acids. The V gene end was trimmed by 3 bases and the J gene end by 9 bases; junction bases not matched to a gene: 12. Germline V gene data show CDR1 as SGDLS and CDR2 as YYNGEE. In nucleotides, the CDR3 is TGTGCCAGCAGCGCCTTTGAGCGGGGAACTAGTGAGCAGTTCTTC. It is translated as CASSAFERGTSEQFF.

The chain joins TRBV11-3 to TRBJ2-3; D remains ambiguous. The V gene lost 2 bases and the J gene lost 5 bases, with 8 bases spanning the gap. The CDR3 spans 13 residues. In germline, CDR1 is SGHNT, CDR2 YENEEA. CDR3 sequence reads: CASSLTRRDTQYF. The CDR3 DNA sequence: TGTGCCAGCAGCTTAACCCGACGAGATACGCAGTATTTT.

A single count supports this clone. The identical CDR3 is also encoded by other nucleotide sequences in the sample. The V gene is TRBV4-1, the J gene TRBJ1-1; D is undetermined. CDR1 and CDR2 from the germline V gene are MGHRA and YSYEKL. V was cut by 6 bases and J by 6 bases, with 20 bases left in between. CDR3 length: 15 amino acids. For the CDR3, the DNA is TGCGCCAGCAGTCAATTAGATCGAGGGCGGGCTGAAGCTTTCTTT. Translating gives CASSQLDRGRAEAFF.

This clone was found once. The genes are TRBV13 and TRBJ1-1, with 8 bases matching TRBD1. The CDR3 contains 15 residues. V lost 5 bases and J lost 2; bases outside the gene matches: 7. Germline CDR1 PRHDT, CDR2 FYEKMQ (reference sequence). This CDR3 reads CASSHQGARNTEAFF. As DNA, the CDR3 is TGTGCCAGCAGCCACCAGGGGGCAAGAAACACTGAAGCTTTCTTT.

V and J are TRBV5-5 and TRBJ1-5, with D hard to call. The CDR3 has 13 amino acids. Trimming took off 0 bases at V and 3 bases at J, with 4 bases between the two ends. CDR1 is SGHKS, CDR2 YYEKEE, per germline (reference sequence). CDR3 residues: CASSLVNNQPQHF. The DNA for the CDR3 is TGTGCCAGCAGCTTGGTCAACAATCAGCCCCAGCATTTT.

This chain connects TRBV6-4 to TRBJ2-7; no clear D gene. There are 14 residues in the CDR3. Germline lookup yields CDR1 MRHNA and CDR2 SNTAGT. Trimming stripped 0 bases from V and 1 base from J, with 7 bases between. The CDR3 loop is CASSDSGRSYEQYF. The CDR3 DNA sequence: TGTGCCAGCAGTGACTCGGGCAGATCCTACGAGCAGTACTTC.

The genes are TRBV6-1 and TRBJ1-2; D gene uncertain. The CDR3 runs 13 residues. Deletions cut 1 base from V and 4 bases from J, with 7 bases between. The germline CDR1 and CDR2 sequences are MNHNS and SASEGT. The CDR3 sequence: CASSEGRSYGYTF. The CDR3 DNA is TGTGCCAGCAGTGAAGGGAGGAGCTATGGCTACACCTTC.

The V gene is TRBV5-1, the J gene TRBJ1-6; 7 positions agree with TRBD1. The germline gives CDR1 SGHRS, CDR2 YFSETQ. This CDR3 is built from 14 residues. The V and J ends lost 4 bases and 7 bases, in that order; junction bases with no gene match: 5. The CDR3 here is CASSETGNNSPLHF. The CDR3 region has the DNA TGCGCCAGCAGCGAGACAGGGAACAATTCACCCCTCCACTTT.

The chain employs TRBV6-6 and TRBJ1-6; 9 bases match TRBD1. The CDR3 is 15 residues long. Per germline, CDR1 MNHNY and CDR2 SVGAGI (reference sequence). J lost 6 bases, V lost 6 bases, and 6 bases had no gene match. The CDR3, as DNA: TGTGCCAGCAGGCCTCCGGGACAGGGTAATTCACCCCTCCACTTT. Protein product: CASRPPGQGNSPLHF.

This chain links TRBV5-5 with TRBJ1-4; no clear D gene. The length of the CDR3 is 15 residues. V lost 1 base and J 7 bases, leaving 14 bases between the germline ends. Germline assignment: CDR1 SGHKS and CDR2 YYEKEE (reference sequence). Here the CDR3 DNA reads TGTGCCAGCAGCTTGTATCAGCTGAATCGTGAAAAACTGTTTTTT. It specifies CASSLYQLNREKLFF.

The V and J genes are TRBV5-1 and TRBJ1-1; D is ambiguous. The CDR3 consists of 13 residues. Trimming took 0 bases from V and 4 from J, leaving 7 bases between them. The germline gives CDR1 SGHRS, CDR2 YFSETQ. The CDR3 sequence: CASSLGVSTEAFF. CDR3 nucleotides: TGCGCCAGCAGCTTGGGGGTGAGCACTGAAGCTTTCTTT.

The CDR3 protein is CASSFRQGIGGYTF. DNA of the CDR3: TGTGCCAGCAGTTTTAGACAGGGCATAGGAGGCTACACCTTC. The chain couples TRBV27 to TRBJ1-2, with 7 bases identical to TRBD1. The CDR3 totals 14 residues. Per germline, CDR1 MNHEY and CDR2 SMNVEV (reference sequence). Unmatched junction bases numbered 9, after V lost 3 bases and J lost 8 bases.

With respect to this clone: Within the sample, other DNA sequences also encode this same CDR3. This rearrangement joins TRBV24-1 to TRBJ1-2, with D possibly being TRBD1 (5 bases). Germline V gene data show CDR1 as KGHDR and CDR2 as SFDVKD. Trimming removed 9 bases from V and 4 bases from J, with 11 bases in between. The CDR3 sequence is 12 residues long. CDR3 sequence: CATSVGGYGYTF. The DNA for the CDR3 is TGTGCCACCTCGGTGGGGGGCTATGGCTACACCTTC.

This clone has just one count. The rearrangement links TRBV7-9 to TRBJ2-2, with 7 bases that match TRBD1. V trimming: 1 base; J trimming: 1 base; junction bases outside the gene matches: 3. The germline V gene encodes CDR1 SEHNR and CDR2 FQNEAQ (reference sequence). The CDR3 extends over 16 amino acids. CDR3 DNA: TGTGCCAGCAGCTTAGACAGGGGCTTGAACACCGGGGAGCTGTTTTTT. Protein product: CASSLDRGLNTGELFF.

The chain combines TRBV5-1 with TRBJ1-3; 8 bases line up with TRBD1. Germline V gene lookup returns CDR1 SGHRS and CDR2 YFSETQ. J gave up 3 bases and V 3 bases, and 8 bases lay outside the gene matches. This CDR3 region has 16 residues. This CDR3 is CASSSRTGSHGNTIYF. In nucleotides, the CDR3 is TGCGCCAGCAGCTCTCGGACAGGGTCCCATGGAAACACCATATATTTT.

This sequence joins TRBV28 and TRBJ1-5, with TRBD1 as a possible D gene (6 bases). Deletions cut 1 base from V and 5 bases from J, with 12 bases between. The germline CDR1 and CDR2 sequences are MDHEN and SYDVKM. This CDR3 comprises 15 residues. The CDR3 loop is CASSLYTGTDQPQHF. DNA of the CDR3: TGTGCCAGCAGTTTATATACAGGGACGGATCAGCCCCAGCATTTT.

This clone has a handful of counts. The chain couples TRBV4-1 to TRBJ1-4; D gene ambiguous. V lost 3 bases, J lost 8 bases, and 10 bases lay in between. The CDR3 runs 13 residues. The germline V gene encodes CDR1 MGHRA and CDR2 YSYEKL. This CDR3 reads CASSHPRREKLFF. Written as DNA, the CDR3 is TGCGCCAGCAGCCACCCCCGGAGGGAAAAACTGTTTTTT.

DNA of the CDR3: TGTGCCAGCAGCCGGACAGGGGGTCGTTCACCCCTCCACTTT. Its protein is CASSRTGGRSPLHF. J is TRBJ1-6 and V is TRBV28; 10 nucleotides agree with TRBD1. Per germline, CDR1 MDHEN and CDR2 SYDVKM. The CDR3 sequence is 14 residues long. The trim removed 6 bases at V and 9 bases at J, leaving 5 bases unmatched.

This clone was seen only a few times. The chain is built from TRBV7-9 and TRBJ2-7, with a possible D match to TRBD2 (6 bases). Per the germline V gene, CDR1 is SEHNR and CDR2 is FQNEAQ (reference sequence). CDR3 size: 15 residues. Trimming stripped 8 bases from V and 2 bases from J, with 19 bases between. CDR3 in amino acids: CASDVLADIAYEQYF. The CDR3 DNA sequence: TGTGCCAGCGACGTGTTAGCGGATATAGCCTACGAGCAGTACTTC. Drawing the rest from reference TRBV7-9 and TRBJ2-7, the complete variable domain is DTGVSQNPRHKITKRGQNVTFRCDPISEHNRLYWYRQTLGQGPEFLTYFQNEAQLEKSRLLSDRFSAERPKGSFSTLEIQRTEQGDSAMYLCASDVLADIAYEQYFGPGTRLTVT.

The V call is TRBV5-1, the J call TRBJ1-1; D perhaps matches TRBD1 (5 bases). Trimming took 4 bases from V and 4 from J, leaving 14 bases between them. CDR3 size: 14 residues. Germline V lookup: CDR1 SGHRS, CDR2 YFSETQ. CDR3 in DNA: TGCGCCAGCAGCCCCCAGGCAGGGACCACTGAAGCTTTCTTT. This translates into CASSPQAGTTEAFF.